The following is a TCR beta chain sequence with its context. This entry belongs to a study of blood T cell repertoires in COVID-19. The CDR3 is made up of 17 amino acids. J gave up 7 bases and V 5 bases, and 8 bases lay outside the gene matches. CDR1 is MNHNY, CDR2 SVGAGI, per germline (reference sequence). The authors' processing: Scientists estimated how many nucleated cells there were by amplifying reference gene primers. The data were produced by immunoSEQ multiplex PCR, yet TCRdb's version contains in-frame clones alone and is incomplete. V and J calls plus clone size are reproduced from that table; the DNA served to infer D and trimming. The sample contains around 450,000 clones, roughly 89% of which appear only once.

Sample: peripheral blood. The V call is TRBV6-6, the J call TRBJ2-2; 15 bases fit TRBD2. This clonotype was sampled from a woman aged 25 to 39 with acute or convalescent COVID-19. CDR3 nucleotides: TGTGCCAGCAGTCCCGGACTAGCGGGGGGGCCTTTCGGGGAGCTGTTTTTT. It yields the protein CASSPGLAGGPFGELFF.